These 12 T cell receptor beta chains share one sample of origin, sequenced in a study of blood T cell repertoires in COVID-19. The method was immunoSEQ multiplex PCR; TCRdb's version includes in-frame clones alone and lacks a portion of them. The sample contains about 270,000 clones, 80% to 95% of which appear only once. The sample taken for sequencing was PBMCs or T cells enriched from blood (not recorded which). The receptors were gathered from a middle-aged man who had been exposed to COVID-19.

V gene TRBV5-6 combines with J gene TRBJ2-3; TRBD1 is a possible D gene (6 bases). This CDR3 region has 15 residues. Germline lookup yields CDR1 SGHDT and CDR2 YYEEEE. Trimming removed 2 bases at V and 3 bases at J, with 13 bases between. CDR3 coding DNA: TGTGCCAGCAGCTTCTTAAGGCAGGGGACAGATACGCAGTATTTT. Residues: CASSFLRQGTDTQYF.

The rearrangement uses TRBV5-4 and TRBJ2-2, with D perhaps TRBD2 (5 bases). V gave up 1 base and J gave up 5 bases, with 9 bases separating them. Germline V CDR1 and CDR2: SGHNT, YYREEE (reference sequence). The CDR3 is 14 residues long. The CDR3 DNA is TGTGCCAGCAGCTTGAGGGAGTTGACCGGGGAGCTGTTTTTT. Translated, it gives CASSLRELTGELFF. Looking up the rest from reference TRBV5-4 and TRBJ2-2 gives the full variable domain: ETGVTQSPTHLIKTRGQQVTLRCSSQSGHNTVSWYQQALGQGPQFIFQYYREEENGRGNFPPRFSGLQFPNYSSELNVNALELDDSALYLCASSLRELTGELFFGEGSRLTVL.

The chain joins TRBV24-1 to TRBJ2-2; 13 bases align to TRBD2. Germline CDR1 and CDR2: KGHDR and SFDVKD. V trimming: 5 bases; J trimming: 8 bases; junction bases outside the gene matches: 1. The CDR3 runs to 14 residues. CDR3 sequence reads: CATSGTSGSGELFF. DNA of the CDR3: TGTGCCACCAGTGGGACTAGCGGGAGTGGGGAGCTGTTTTTT.

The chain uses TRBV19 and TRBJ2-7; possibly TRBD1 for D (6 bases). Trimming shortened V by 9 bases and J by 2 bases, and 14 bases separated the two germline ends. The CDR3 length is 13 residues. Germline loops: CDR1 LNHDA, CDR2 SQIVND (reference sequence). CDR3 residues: CASATGLTYEQYF. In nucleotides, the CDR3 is TGTGCCAGCGCTACAGGGCTCACCTACGAGCAGTACTTC.

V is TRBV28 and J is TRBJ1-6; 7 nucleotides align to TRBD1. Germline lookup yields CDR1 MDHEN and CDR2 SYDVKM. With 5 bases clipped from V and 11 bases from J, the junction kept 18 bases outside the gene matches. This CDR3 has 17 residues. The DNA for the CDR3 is TGTGCCAGCAGTCCTTACCCTTGGACAGGAGGGAAAACACCCCTCCACTTT. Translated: CASSPYPWTGGKTPLHF.

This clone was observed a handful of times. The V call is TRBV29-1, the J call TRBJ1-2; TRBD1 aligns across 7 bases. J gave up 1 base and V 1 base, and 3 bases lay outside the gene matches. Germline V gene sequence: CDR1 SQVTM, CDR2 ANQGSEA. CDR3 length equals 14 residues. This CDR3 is CSVEAQGSNYGYTF. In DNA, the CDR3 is TGCAGCGTTGAAGCACAGGGGAGTAACTATGGCTACACCTTC.

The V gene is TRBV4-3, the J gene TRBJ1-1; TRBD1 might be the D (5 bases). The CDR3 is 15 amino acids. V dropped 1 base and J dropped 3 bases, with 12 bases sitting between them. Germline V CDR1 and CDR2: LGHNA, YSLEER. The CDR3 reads CASSQGIQDHTEAFF. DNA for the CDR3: TGCGCCAGCAGCCAAGGGATACAGGATCACACTGAAGCTTTCTTT.

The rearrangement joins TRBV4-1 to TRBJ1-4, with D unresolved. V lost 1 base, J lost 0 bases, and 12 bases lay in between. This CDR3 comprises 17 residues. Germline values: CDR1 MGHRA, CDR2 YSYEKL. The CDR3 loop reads CASSQGPGITTNEKLFF. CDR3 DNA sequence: TGCGCCAGCAGCCAAGGCCCAGGAATTACAACTAATGAAAAACTGTTTTTT.

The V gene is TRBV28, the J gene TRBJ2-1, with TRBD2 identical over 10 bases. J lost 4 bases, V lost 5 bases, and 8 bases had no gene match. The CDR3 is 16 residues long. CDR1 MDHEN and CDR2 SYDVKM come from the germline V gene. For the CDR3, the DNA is TGTGCCAGCAGTCCCAGTCGTAGCGGGAGGTACAATGAGCAGTTCTTC. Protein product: CASSPSRSGRYNEQFF. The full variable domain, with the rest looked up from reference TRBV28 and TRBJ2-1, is DVKVTQSSRYLVKRTGEKVFLECVQDMDHENMFWYRQDPGLGLRLIYFSYDVKMKEKGDIPEGYSVSREKKERFSLILESASTNQTSMYLCASSPSRSGRYNEQFFGPGTRLTVL.

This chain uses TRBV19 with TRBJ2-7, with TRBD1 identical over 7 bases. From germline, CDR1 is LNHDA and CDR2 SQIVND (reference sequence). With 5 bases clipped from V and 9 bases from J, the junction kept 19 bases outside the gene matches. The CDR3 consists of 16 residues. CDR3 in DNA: TGTGCCAGTAGTGTTCGGACAGGTAATCGAGACGGGGCGCAGTACTTC. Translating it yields CASSVRTGNRDGAQYF.

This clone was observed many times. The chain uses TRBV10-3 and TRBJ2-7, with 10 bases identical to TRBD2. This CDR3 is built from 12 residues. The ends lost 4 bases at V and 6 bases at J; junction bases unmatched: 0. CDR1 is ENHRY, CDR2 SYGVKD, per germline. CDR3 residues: CAISGLAGEQYF. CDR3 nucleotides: TGTGCCATCAGTGGACTAGCGGGCGAGCAGTACTTC.

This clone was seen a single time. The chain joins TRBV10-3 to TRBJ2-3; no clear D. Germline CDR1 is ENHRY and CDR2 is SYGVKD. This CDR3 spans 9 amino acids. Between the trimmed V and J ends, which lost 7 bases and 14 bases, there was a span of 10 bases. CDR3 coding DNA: TGTGCCATCACCCTAAGAGGGTATTTT. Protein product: CAITLRGYF.